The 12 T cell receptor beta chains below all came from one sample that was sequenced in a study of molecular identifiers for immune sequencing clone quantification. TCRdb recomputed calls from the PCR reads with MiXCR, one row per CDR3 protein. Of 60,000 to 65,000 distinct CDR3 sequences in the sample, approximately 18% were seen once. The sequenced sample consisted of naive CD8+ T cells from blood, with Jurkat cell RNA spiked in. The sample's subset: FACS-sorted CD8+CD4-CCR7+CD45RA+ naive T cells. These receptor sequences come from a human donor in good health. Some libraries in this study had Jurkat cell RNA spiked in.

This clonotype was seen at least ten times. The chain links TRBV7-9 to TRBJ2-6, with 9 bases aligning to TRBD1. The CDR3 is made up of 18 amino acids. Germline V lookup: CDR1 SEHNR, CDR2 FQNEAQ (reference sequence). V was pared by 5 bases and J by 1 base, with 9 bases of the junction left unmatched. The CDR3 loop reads CASSPRGTGLSGANVLTF. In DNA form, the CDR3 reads TGTGCCAGCAGCCCGAGAGGGACAGGGCTATCTGGGGCCAACGTCCTGACTTTC.

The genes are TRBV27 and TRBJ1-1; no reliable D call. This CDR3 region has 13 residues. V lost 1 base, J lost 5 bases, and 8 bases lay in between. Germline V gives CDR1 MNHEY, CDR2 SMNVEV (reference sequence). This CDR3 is CASSLLAWTEAFF. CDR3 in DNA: TGTGCCAGCAGTTTATTGGCGTGGACTGAAGCTTTCTTT.

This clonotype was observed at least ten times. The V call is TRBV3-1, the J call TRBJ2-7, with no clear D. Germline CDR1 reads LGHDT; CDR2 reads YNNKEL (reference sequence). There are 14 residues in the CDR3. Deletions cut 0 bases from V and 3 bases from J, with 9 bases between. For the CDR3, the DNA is TGTGCCAGCAGCCAAGAATCCCTGAACTACGAGCAGTACTTC. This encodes CASSQESLNYEQYF.

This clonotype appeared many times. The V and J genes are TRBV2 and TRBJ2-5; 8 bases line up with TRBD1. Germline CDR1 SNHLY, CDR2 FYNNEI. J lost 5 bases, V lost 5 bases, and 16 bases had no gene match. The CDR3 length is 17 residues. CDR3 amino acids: CASSPVTSRTGKETQYF. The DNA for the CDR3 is TGTGCCAGCAGTCCCGTCACCTCCCGGACAGGGAAGGAGACCCAGTACTTC. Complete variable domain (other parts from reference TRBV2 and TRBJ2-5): EPEVTQTPSHQVTQMGQEVILRCVPISNHLYFYWYRQILGQKVEFLVSFYNNEISEKSEIFDDQFSVERPDGSNFTLKIRSTKLEDSAMYFCASSPVTSRTGKETQYFGPGTRLLVL.

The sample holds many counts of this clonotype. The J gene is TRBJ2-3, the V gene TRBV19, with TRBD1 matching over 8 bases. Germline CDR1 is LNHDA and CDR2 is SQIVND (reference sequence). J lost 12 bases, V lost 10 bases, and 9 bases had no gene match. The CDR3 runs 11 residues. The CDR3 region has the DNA TGTGCCATAGGACAGGGTACTTTTCAGTATTTT. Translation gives CAIGQGTFQYF. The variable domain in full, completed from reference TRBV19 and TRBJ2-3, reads DGGITQSPKYLFRKEGQNVTLSCEQNLNHDAMYWYRQDPGQGLRLIYYSQIVNDFQKGDIAEGYSVSREKKESFPLTVTSAQKNPTAFYLCAIGQGTFQYFGPGTRLTVL.

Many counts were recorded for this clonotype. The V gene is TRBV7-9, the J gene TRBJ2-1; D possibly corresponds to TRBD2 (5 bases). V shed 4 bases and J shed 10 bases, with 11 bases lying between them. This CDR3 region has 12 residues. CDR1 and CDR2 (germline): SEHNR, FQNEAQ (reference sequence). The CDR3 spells CASSYGLEEQFF. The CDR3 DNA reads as TGTGCCAGCAGCTACGGACTGGAAGAGCAGTTCTTC.

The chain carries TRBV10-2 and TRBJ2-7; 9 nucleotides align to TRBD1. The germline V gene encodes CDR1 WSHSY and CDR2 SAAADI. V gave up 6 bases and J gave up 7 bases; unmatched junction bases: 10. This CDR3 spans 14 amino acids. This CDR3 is CASSAGTGFYEQYF. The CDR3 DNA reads TGCGCCAGCAGCGCCGGGACAGGGTTTTATGAGCAGTACTTC.

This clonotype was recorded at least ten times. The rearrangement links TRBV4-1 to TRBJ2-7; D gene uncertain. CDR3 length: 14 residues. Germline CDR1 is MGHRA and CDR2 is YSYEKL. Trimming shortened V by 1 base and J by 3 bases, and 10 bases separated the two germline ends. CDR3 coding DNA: TGCGCCAGCAGCCAAGGGTTACAGAACTACGAGCAGTACTTC. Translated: CASSQGLQNYEQYF.

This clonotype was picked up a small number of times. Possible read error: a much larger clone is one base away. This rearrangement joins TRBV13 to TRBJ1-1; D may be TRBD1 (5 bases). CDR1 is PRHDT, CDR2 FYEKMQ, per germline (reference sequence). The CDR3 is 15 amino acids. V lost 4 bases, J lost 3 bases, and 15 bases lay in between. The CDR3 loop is CASSSDGGRYTEAFF. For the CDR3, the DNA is TGTGCCAGCAGCTCGGACGGGGGGAGGTACACTGAAGCTTTCTTT.

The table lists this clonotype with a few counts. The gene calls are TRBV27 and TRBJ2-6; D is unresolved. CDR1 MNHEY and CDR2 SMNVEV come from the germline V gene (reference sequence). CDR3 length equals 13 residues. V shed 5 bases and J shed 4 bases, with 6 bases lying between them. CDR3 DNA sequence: TGTGCCAGCAGTCTGACAGGGGCCAACGTCCTGACTTTC. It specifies CASSLTGANVLTF. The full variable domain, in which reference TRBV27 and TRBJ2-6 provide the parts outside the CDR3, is EAQVTQNPRYLITVTGKKLTVTCSQNMNHEYMSWYRQDPGLGLRQIYYSMNVEVTDKGDVPEGYKVSRKEKRNFPLILESPSPNQTSLYFCASSLTGANVLTFGAGSRLTVL.

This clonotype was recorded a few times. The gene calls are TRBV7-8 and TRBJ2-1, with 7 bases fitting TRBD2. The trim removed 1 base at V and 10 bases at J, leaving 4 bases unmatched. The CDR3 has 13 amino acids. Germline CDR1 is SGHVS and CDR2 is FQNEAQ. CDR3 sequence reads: CASSLGGGVEQFF. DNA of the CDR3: TGTGCCAGCAGCTTAGGGGGGGGAGTCGAGCAGTTCTTC.

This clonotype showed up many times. CDR3 residues: CASSFLTSGADTQYF. DNA of the CDR3: TGTGCCAGCAGCTTCTTAACTAGCGGGGCAGATACGCAGTATTTT. The V call is TRBV13, the J call TRBJ2-3, with 10 bases that match TRBD2. Looked up from germline, CDR1 is PRHDT and CDR2 is FYEKMQ (reference sequence). The CDR3 loop spans 15 amino acids. Unmatched junction bases numbered 4, after V lost 3 bases and J lost 4 bases.